This T cell receptor beta chain emerged from a study of radiotherapy plus CTLA-4 blockade in lung cancer (dated by TCRdb to 2016 to 2019). With respect to the entire study: Objective responses were observed in more than 15% of enrolled patients, and disease control was achieved in less than 40%. Results and caveats for the whole study, not just this receptor: After treatment with radiotherapy and ipilimumab, TCR clones that originated in tumors expanded in peripheral blood. The strongest predictors of response were reported to be early dynamic shifts in blood T cell clones along with a rise in serum interferon-beta following radiation.

Details on this clone: Which antigen it targets is not known. Nothing much larger sits one base from this clone, and base qualities are not available.

Between the V and J ends, shortened by 6 bases and 2 bases respectively, the junction contains 13 bases. In the germline V gene (reference sequence), CDR1 corresponds to MNHEY and CDR2 to SMNVEV. The CDR3, from cysteine to phenylalanine, totals 14 residues. The entry retains the CDR3 DNA only, 42 bases that are in frame from base 1. Preparation of the library involved the immunoSEQ multiplex PCR assay. Held by TCRdb, this immuneACCESS table contains in-frame sequences only and omits some clones. Under half of the omission traces to an unresolved V gene where checked; the cause of the rest is unknown. For this sample the table gives 81,000 or so clones, of which 85% to 90% were detected only once. Of the sample, around 1% is held by the ten largest clones. In this study, focal radiation therapy paired with CTLA-4 blockade (ipilimumab) was tested in patients who had chemo-refractory metastatic non-small-cell lung cancer.

The chain joins TRBV27 to TRBJ1-2; TRBD1 is perhaps the D gene, given 5 matching bases. This TCR was sampled from a human donor with non-small cell lung cancer who had stable disease on radiotherapy plus ipilimumab. The input for sequencing was peripheral blood, taken from a patient treated with radiotherapy plus ipilimumab. The CDR3 protein: CASSPPDRNYGYTF. The nucleotide sequence reads TGTGCCAGCAGCCCTCCCGACAGAAACTATGGCTACACCTTC.